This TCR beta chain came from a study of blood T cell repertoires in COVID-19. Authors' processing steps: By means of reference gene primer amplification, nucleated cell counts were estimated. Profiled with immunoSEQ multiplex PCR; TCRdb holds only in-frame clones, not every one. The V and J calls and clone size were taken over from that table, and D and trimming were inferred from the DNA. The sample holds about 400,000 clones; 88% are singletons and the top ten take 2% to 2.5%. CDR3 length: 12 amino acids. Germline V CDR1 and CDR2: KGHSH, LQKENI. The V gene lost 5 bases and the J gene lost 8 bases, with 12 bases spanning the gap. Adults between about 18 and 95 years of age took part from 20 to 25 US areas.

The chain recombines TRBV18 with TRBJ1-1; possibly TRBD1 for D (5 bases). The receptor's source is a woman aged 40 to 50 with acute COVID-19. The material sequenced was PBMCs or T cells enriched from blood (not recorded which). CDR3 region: CASSSLQGEAFF. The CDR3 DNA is TGTGCCAGCTCATCCCTTCAGGGAGAAGCTTTCTTT. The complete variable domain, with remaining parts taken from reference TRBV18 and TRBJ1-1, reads NAGVMQNPRHLVRRRGQEARLRCSPMKGHSHVYWYRQLPEEGLKFMVYLQKENIIDESGMPKERFSAEFPKEGPSILRIQQVVRGDSAAYFCASSSLQGEAFFGQGTRLTVV.